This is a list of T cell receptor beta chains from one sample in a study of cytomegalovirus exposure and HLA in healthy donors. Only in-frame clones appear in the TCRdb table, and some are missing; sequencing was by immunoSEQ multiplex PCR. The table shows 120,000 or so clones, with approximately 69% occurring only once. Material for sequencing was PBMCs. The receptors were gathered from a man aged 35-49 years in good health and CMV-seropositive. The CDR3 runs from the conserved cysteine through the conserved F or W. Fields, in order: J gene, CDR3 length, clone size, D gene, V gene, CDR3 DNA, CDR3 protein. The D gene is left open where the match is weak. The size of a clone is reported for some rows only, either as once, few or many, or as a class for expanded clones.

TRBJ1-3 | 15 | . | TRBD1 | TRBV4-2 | TGTGCCAGCAGTTACGGGACAGGCGCTGGAAACACCATATATTTT | CASSYGTGAGNTIYF
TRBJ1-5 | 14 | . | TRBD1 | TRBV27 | TGTGCCACCAAGGGGACAGGGGGTAAACAGCCCCAGCATTTT | CATKGTGGKQPQHF
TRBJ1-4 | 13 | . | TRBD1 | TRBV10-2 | TGCGCCAGCAGGGAGACAGGGGAGGAAAAACTGTTTTTT | CASRETGEEKLFF
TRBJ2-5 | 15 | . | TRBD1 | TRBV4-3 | TGCGCCAGCAGCCAAGTGACAGGGGTCGGAGAGACCCAGTACTTC | CASSQVTGVGETQYF
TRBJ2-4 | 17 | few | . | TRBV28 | TGTGCCAGCAGTTCCGCCGTGCGTCGGGATTCCAAAAACATTCAGTACTTC | CASSSAVRRDSKNIQYF
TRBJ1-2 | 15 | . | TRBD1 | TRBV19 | TGTGCCAGTTCGACCCCGGGACAGGGAAACTATGGCTACACCTTC | CASSTPGQGNYGYTF
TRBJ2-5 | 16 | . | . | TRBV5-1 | TGCGCCAGCAGCTTTGACGGGACGAGCGGGTGGGAGACCCAGTACTTC | CASSFDGTSGWETQYF
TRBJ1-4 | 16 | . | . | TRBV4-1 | TGCGCCAGCTCGCCCGAGGGGGTTGCAACTAATGAAAAACTGTTTTTT | CASSPEGVATNEKLFF
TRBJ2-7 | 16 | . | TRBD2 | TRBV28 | TGTGCCAGCAGTTTATCGGCTAGCGGGAGGGGCTACGAGCAGTACTTC | CASSLSASGRGYEQYF
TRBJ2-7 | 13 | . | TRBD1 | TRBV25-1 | TGTGCCAGCAGTCCACAGGGGGCTTACGAGCAGTACTTC | CASSPQGAYEQYF
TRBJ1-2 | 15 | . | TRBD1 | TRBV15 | TGTGCCACCAGCAGAGGGACAGGGTCCCACTATGGCTACACCTTC | CATSRGTGSHYGYTF
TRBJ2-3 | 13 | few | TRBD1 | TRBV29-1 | TGCAGCACACGACAGGGTGGCACAGATACGCAGTATTTT | CSTRQGGTDTQYF
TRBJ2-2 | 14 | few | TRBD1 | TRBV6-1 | TGTGCCACCCAAGCGACAGGGGAGACCGGGGAGCTGTTTTTT | CATQATGETGELFF
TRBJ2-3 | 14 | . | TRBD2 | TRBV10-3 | TGTGCCACGAGACTAGCGGGTAGTGCAGATACGCAGTATTTT | CATRLAGSADTQYF
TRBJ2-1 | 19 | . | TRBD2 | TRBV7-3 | TGTGCCAGCAGCTCCTGGGACAGCCTAGCGGGGAGCTCCTACAATGAGCAGTTCTTC | CASSSWDSLAGSSYNEQFF
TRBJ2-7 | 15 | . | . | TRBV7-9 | TGTGCCAGCAGCCGGGGGACAGTTCCCTCCTACGAGCAGTACTTC | CASSRGTVPSYEQYF
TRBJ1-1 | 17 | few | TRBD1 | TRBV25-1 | TGTGCCAGCAGCATAACAGGGGGCGCGGCTATGAACACTGAAGCTTTCTTT | CASSITGGAAMNTEAFF
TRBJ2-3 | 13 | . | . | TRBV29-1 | TGCAGCGCCCTCGGGGAAAGCACAGATACGCAGTATTTT | CSALGESTDTQYF
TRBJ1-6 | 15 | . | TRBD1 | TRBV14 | TGTGCCAGCAGCCGTACAGGGGGAGGTAATTCACCCCTCCACTTT | CASSRTGGGNSPLHF